This TCR beta chain came from a study of beta chain features in type 1 diabetes. Study-wide results and limits: Researchers report that Type 1 diabetes patients had moderately but significantly shorter TCRB CDR3s across all four CD4+ subsets.

Note on this clone: Its antigen remains unknown.

Via the markers CD45RO/CCR7/CD25/CD127/CD95/CD27, stem cell-like memory, regulatory, central memory and naive CD4+ cells were sorted. The isolated RNA, all of it, was reverse transcribed, so expressed TCRB transcripts were what got sequenced. The data were produced by immunoSEQ multiplex PCR, yet TCRdb's version contains in-frame clones alone and is incomplete. Here the sample spans roughly 50,000 clones, roughly 41% being singletons. J gave up 6 bases and V 1 base, and 5 bases lay outside the gene matches. The CDR3 contains 15 residues. The germline CDR1 and CDR2 sequences are MNHNS and SASEGT. V and J are TRBV6-1 and TRBJ1-5, with 8 bases fitting TRBD1. The sequenced sample consisted of Tregs from blood. This sequence was found in a young man with type 1 diabetes. The chain's CDR3 is CASSEVTGGGQPQHF. CDR3 DNA: TGTGCCAGCAGTGAAGTTACAGGGGGGGGTCAGCCCCAGCATTTT.